The entry below gives a single T cell receptor (beta chain) sequence along with its context. Its antigen is currently unknown. The data stem from a study of shared clonotypes between healthy human individuals. The assay was immunoSEQ multiplex PCR, and TCRdb's table has in-frame clones only and misses some. Of about 670,000 clones listed, 72% are singletons. Trimming removed 1 base from V and 7 bases from J, with 3 bases in between. The CDR3 is 11 residues long. Germline V gene sequence: CDR1 MDHEN, CDR2 SYDVKM. General study results and limits: Clonotype sharing among donors, it was expected, would be affected by sequencing depth.

CD45RA+ naive and CD45RA-negative memory subsets were separated from CD4+ cells. The source is a woman aged 25 to 39 in good health. The rearrangement uses TRBV28 and TRBJ2-3; D gene uncertain. The sequencing sample was made of memory CD4+ T cells sorted from blood. Subset in this sample: CD45RA-negative fraction. The CDR3 sequence is CASSLSNTQYF. Written as DNA, the CDR3 is TGTGCCAGCAGTTTATCAAATACGCAGTATTTT.